This TCR beta chain was profiled in a study of T cells after yellow fever vaccination. Study-wide findings and caveats: Re-detected after boosting: most primary clones, about 95% of CD4 and 75% to 90% of CD8. Only a minor proportion of clonotypes was detected across both CD4 and CD8 compartments.

About this clonotype: Its specificity is unknown.

Universal primer sites and UMIs were introduced during 5'RACE template-switching synthesis of TCR cDNA. TCRdb passed the 5' RACE reads through MiXCR, listing each CDR3 protein once. The sample lists hundreds of thousands of distinct CDR3 sequences; approximately 13% were seen once. This material consisted of PBMCs, taken on the day of the yellow fever booster vaccination. The sequence derives from a man aged 25 to 45 who received the YFV17D yellow fever vaccine.

CDR3 in amino acids: CASSFAPSSYNEQFF. The CDR3 DNA is TGCGCCAGCAGCTTTGCCCCCAGCTCCTACAATGAGCAGTTCTTC. The chain recombines TRBV5-1 with TRBJ2-1; no clear D. The CDR3 is made up of 15 amino acids. The V end was cut by 2 bases, the J end by 0 bases, with 9 bases between. CDR1 is SGHRS and CDR2 is YFSETQ in the germline V gene.